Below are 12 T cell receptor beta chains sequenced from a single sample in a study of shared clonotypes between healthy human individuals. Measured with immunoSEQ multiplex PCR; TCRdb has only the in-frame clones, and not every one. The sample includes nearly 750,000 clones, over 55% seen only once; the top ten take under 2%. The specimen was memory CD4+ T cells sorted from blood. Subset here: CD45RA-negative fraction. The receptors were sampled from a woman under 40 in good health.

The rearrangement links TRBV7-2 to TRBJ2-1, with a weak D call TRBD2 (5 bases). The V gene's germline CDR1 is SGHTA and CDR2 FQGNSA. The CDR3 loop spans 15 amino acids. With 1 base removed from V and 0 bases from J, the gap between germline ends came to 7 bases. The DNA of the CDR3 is TGTGCCAGCAGCTTAGACGGGGACTCCTACAATGAGCAGTTCTTC. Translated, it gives CASSLDGDSYNEQFF.

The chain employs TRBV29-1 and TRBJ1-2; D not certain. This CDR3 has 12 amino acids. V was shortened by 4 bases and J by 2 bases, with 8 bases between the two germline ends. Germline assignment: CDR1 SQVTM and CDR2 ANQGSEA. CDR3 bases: TGCAGCGTTGCCCACCAAAACTATGGCTACACCTTC. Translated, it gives CSVAHQNYGYTF.

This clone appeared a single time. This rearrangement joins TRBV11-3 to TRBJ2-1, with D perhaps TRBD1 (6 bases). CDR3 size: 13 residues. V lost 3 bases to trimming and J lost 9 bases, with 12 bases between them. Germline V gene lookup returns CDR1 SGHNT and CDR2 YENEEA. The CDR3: CASSFPPRGEQFF. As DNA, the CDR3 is TGTGCCAGCAGCTTCCCTCCCAGGGGTGAGCAGTTCTTC.

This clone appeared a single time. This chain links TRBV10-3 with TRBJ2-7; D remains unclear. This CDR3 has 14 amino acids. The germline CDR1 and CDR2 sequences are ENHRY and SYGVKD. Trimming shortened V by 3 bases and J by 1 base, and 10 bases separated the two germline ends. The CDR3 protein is CAISENRQSYEQYF. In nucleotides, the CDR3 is TGTGCCATCAGTGAAAACCGACAATCCTACGAGCAGTACTTC.

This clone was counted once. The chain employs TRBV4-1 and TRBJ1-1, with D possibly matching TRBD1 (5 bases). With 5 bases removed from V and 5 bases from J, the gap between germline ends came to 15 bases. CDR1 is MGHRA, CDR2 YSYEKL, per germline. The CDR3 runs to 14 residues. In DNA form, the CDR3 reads TGCGCCAGCAGCACTAGGGGCCGGGAAACTGAAGCTTTCTTT. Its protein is CASSTRGRETEAFF.

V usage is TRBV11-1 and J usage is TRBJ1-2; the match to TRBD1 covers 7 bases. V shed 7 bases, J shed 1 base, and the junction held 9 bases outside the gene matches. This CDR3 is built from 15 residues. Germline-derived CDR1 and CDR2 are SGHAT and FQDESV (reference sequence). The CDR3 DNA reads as TGTGCCAGCAAACCACAGGGGCTGGATAACTATGGCTACACCTTC. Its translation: CASKPQGLDNYGYTF.

The CDR3 DNA is TGTGCCAGTAGTAGCCGGTCGAATGAGCAGTTCTTC. Protein: CASSSRSNEQFF. The rearrangement uses TRBV19 and TRBJ2-1; no firm D call. The CDR3 has 12 residues. CDR1 LNHDA and CDR2 SQIVND come from the germline V gene (reference sequence). V lost 4 bases and J lost 7, with 8 bases in between. The complete variable domain, with remaining parts taken from reference TRBV19 and TRBJ2-1, reads DGGITQSPKYLFRKEGQNVTLSCEQNLNHDAMYWYRQDPGQGLRLIYYSQIVNDFQKGDIAEGYSVSREKKESFPLTVTSAQKNPTAFYLCASSSRSNEQFFGPGTRLTVL.

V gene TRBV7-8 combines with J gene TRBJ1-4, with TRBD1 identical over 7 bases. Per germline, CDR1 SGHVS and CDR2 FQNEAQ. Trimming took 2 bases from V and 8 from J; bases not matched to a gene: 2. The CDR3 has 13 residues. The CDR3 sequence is CASSLRGQEKLFF. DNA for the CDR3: TGTGCCAGCAGCTTAAGGGGGCAAGAAAAACTGTTTTTT.

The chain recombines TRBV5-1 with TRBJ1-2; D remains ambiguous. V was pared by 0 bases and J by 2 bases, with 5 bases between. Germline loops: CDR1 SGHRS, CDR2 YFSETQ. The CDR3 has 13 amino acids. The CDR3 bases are TGCGCCAGCAGCTTGGGGTGGAACTATGGCTACACCTTC. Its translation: CASSLGWNYGYTF.

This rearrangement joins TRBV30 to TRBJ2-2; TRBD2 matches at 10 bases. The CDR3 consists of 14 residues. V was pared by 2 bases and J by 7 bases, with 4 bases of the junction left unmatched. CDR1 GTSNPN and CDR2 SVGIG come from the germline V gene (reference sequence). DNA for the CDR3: TGTGCCTGGAGTCGAGTAGCGGGGGGCGGGGAGCTGTTTTTT. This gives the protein CAWSRVAGGGELFF.

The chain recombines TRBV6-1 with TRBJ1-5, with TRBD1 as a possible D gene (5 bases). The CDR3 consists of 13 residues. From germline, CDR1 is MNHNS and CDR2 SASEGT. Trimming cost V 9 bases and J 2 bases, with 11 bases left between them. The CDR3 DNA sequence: TGTGCCAGTACGGACAACCGCAATCAGCCCCAGCATTTT. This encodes CASTDNRNQPQHF.

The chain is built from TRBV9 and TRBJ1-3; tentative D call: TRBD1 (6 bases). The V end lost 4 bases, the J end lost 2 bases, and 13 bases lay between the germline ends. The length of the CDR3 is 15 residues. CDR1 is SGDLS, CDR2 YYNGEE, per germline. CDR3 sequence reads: CASSPRGTTGNTIYF. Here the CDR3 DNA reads TGTGCCAGCAGCCCCCGAGGGACAACTGGAAACACCATATATTTT.